The 21 T cell receptor beta chains listed next were all sequenced from one sample in a study of cytomegalovirus exposure and HLA in healthy donors. Primers included in the PCR were 60 Vbeta and 13 Jbeta primers. Clones were read by immunoSEQ multiplex PCR, and TCRdb kept only the in-frame ones, dropping some. Of approximately 140,000 clones listed, more than 75% are singletons. Material: PBMCs. The receptors come from a man aged 40-49 years in good health and CMV-seronegative.

The V call is TRBV7-6, the J call TRBJ1-1; the match to TRBD1 covers 9 bases. This CDR3 region has 13 residues. Germline assignment: CDR1 SGHVS and CDR2 FNYEAQ. V lost 4 bases, J lost 6 bases, and 3 bases stayed unmatched. As DNA, the CDR3 is TGTGCCAGCAGCTCGAGACAGGGGGCTGAAGCTTTCTTT. Translated, it gives CASSSRQGAEAFF.

The CDR3 region is CASSYSPTGAGETQYF. The CDR3, as DNA: TGTGCCAGCAGTTACTCCCCCACAGGGGCGGGGGAGACCCAGTACTTC. The chain is built from TRBV6-5 and TRBJ2-5, with D perhaps TRBD1 (7 bases). V lost 0 bases and J lost 5, with 16 bases in between. This CDR3 region has 16 residues. Germline loops: CDR1 MNHEY, CDR2 SVGAGI.

The chain uses TRBV4-1 and TRBJ2-1; D is uncertain. Per germline, CDR1 MGHRA and CDR2 YSYEKL. The CDR3 is made up of 13 amino acids. V shed 1 base and J shed 5 bases, with 6 bases lying between them. CDR3 in DNA: TGCGCCAGCAGCCAAGCCCTTAACAATGAGCAGTTCTTC. The encoded protein is CASSQALNNEQFF.

This clone was seen more than once but under ten times. This chain connects TRBV18 to TRBJ2-7; D may be TRBD1 (5 bases). The CDR3 covers 16 residues. Germline V gene lookup returns CDR1 KGHSH and CDR2 LQKENI. Trimming stripped 3 bases from V and 1 base from J, with 16 bases between. The CDR3 DNA reads TGTGCCAGCTCACCTATATCAGGGCGCCAATCCTACGAGCAGTACTTC. Translated: CASSPISGRQSYEQYF.

This rearrangement joins TRBV19 to TRBJ2-5; D perhaps matches TRBD2 (6 bases). With 5 bases removed from V and 11 bases from J, the gap between germline ends came to 21 bases. The CDR3 contains 14 residues. Germline CDR1 is LNHDA and CDR2 is SQIVND (reference sequence). The CDR3 coding sequence is TGTGCCAGTAGTGCCCGGGACTCACCTAGGATGCAGTACTTC. Translation: CASSARDSPRMQYF.

The chain joins TRBV19 to TRBJ2-3; the D is unclear. From germline, CDR1 is LNHDA and CDR2 SQIVND (reference sequence). Trimming stripped 1 base from V and 0 bases from J, with 14 bases between. CDR3 length: 17 amino acids. The CDR3 loop reads CASSIALGASSTDTQYF. In DNA form, the CDR3 reads TGTGCCAGTAGTATAGCGCTGGGCGCCTCTAGCACAGATACGCAGTATTTT.

The rearrangement links TRBV15 to TRBJ2-3, with a possible D match to TRBD2 (5 bases). V shed 5 bases and J shed 0 bases, with 6 bases lying between them. The CDR3 has 13 amino acids. CDR1 is LNHNV and CDR2 is YYDKDF in the germline V gene (reference sequence). CDR3 nucleotide sequence: TGTGCCACCAGCGCGGGCAGCACAGATACGCAGTATTTT. The encoded protein is CATSAGSTDTQYF.

This sequence joins TRBV6-6 and TRBJ2-5; 11 bases map to TRBD2. V was clipped by 6 bases and J by 4 bases; unmatched bases: 7. The length of the CDR3 is 15 residues. The germline gives CDR1 MNHNY, CDR2 SVGAGI (reference sequence). The CDR3 is CASSPKLAGVETQYF. CDR3 bases: TGTGCCAGCAGCCCTAAACTAGCGGGGGTAGAGACCCAGTACTTC.

The chain combines TRBV18 with TRBJ2-7; D possibly corresponds to TRBD1 (5 bases). The CDR3 totals 14 residues. The V end lost 2 bases, the J end lost 2 bases, and 10 bases lay between the germline ends. Germline values: CDR1 KGHSH, CDR2 LQKENI. CDR3 bases: TGTGCCAGCTCACCAGGGGCCAGGGCCTACGAGCAGTACTTC. As protein: CASSPGARAYEQYF.

The chain employs TRBV5-1 and TRBJ2-2; a weak D match, TRBD2 (6 bases). The CDR3 is 16 amino acids. The germline V gene has CDR1 SGHRS and CDR2 YFSETQ. Trimming took off 2 bases at V and 6 bases at J, with 17 bases between the two ends. The CDR3 is CASSFRDSGFPGELFF. The CDR3 coding sequence is TGCGCCAGCAGCTTCCGGGACTCAGGGTTTCCCGGGGAGCTGTTTTTT.

This chain links TRBV19 with TRBJ2-1; TRBD1 is a possible D gene (5 bases). With 0 bases removed from V and 6 bases from J, the gap between germline ends came to 9 bases. Germline CDR1 is LNHDA and CDR2 is SQIVND (reference sequence). CDR3 length: 14 amino acids. CDR3 loop: CASSIDRALNEQFF. The CDR3 nucleotides are TGTGCCAGTAGTATAGACAGGGCTCTCAATGAGCAGTTCTTC.

The genes are TRBV28 and TRBJ1-1; D call uncertain. CDR1 and CDR2 from the germline V gene are MDHEN and SYDVKM. The germline V and J ends were trimmed by 7 bases and 3 bases, with 12 bases remaining between them. The CDR3 is made up of 13 amino acids. DNA for the CDR3: TGTGCCAGCAAATGGAGAGGTGACACTGAAGCTTTCTTT. Protein product: CASKWRGDTEAFF.

The chain couples TRBV13 to TRBJ2-4; TRBD2 might be the D (5 bases). Germline CDR1 is PRHDT and CDR2 is FYEKMQ (reference sequence). This CDR3 is built from 13 residues. Trimming took 7 bases from V and 8 from J, leaving 15 bases between them. This CDR3 is CASKVRGGDIQYF. CDR3 nucleotides: TGTGCCAGCAAGGTCCGAGGAGGAGACATTCAGTACTTC.

The V call is TRBV10-3, the J call TRBJ2-1; TRBD2 agrees at 8 bases. Looked up from germline, CDR1 is ENHRY and CDR2 is SYGVKD. Germline trimming cut 0 bases from V and 5 bases from J; bases unmatched to any gene: 3. The CDR3 is made up of 15 amino acids. The CDR3 reads CAISESASGHNEQFF. The CDR3 DNA reads as TGTGCCATCAGTGAGTCGGCTAGCGGGCACAATGAGCAGTTCTTC.

CDR3 sequence reads: CASSPLLSDTQYF. CDR3 DNA sequence: TGTGCCAGCAGCCCCCTTTTGTCAGATACGCAGTATTTT. This sequence joins TRBV9 and TRBJ2-3, with no clear D. Germline assignment: CDR1 SGDLS and CDR2 YYNGEE. V was shortened by 4 bases and J by 4 bases, with 10 bases between the two germline ends. There are 13 residues in the CDR3.

This chain links TRBV10-3 with TRBJ2-5, with D perhaps TRBD2 (7 bases). V dropped 4 bases and J dropped 7 bases, with 10 bases sitting between them. This CDR3 is built from 12 residues. In germline, CDR1 is ENHRY, CDR2 SYGVKD. This chain's CDR3 is CAISGEGGTQYF. The DNA of the CDR3 is TGTGCCATCAGTGGGGAGGGGGGGACCCAGTACTTC.

The chain joins TRBV7-2 to TRBJ2-3; 11 nucleotides line up with TRBD2. The V and J ends lost 3 bases and 2 bases, in that order; junction bases with no gene match: 10. From germline, CDR1 is SGHTA and CDR2 FQGNSA. This CDR3 region has 18 residues. The CDR3 region is CASSLPLAGGPVTDTQYF. CDR3 DNA: TGTGCCAGCAGCTTGCCCTTAGCGGGAGGGCCGGTCACAGATACGCAGTATTTT.

This clone has only one observation. The rearrangement joins TRBV19 to TRBJ1-2; TRBD1 might be the D (6 bases). The CDR3 is made up of 13 amino acids. V lost 7 bases, J lost 6 bases, and 15 bases lay in between. The germline V gene encodes CDR1 LNHDA and CDR2 SQIVND (reference sequence). The CDR3 sequence: CASNNRDLNGYTF. The CDR3 bases are TGTGCCAGTAACAACAGGGACCTCAATGGCTACACCTTC.

J is TRBJ1-2 and V is TRBV6-5; 7 bases are shared with TRBD1. Trimming at V came to 2 bases and at J to 8 bases, leaving 5 bases not matched to a gene. The CDR3 is 13 amino acids. Germline CDR1 reads MNHEY; CDR2 reads SVGAGI. CDR3 sequence reads: CASSYPQGPGYTF. In DNA form, the CDR3 reads TGTGCCAGCAGTTACCCACAGGGGCCAGGCTACACCTTC.

V is TRBV10-3 and J is TRBJ2-1; the match to TRBD2 covers 12 bases. The CDR3 runs to 16 residues. Germline assignment: CDR1 ENHRY and CDR2 SYGVKD. The V segment lost 8 bases and the J segment 4 bases; nucleotides outside the gene matches: 9. The CDR3 loop reads CAIGVRTSGDYNEQFF. The CDR3 DNA follows: TGTGCCATCGGCGTACGGACTAGCGGGGATTACAATGAGCAGTTCTTC.

V is TRBV18 and J is TRBJ2-7, with a weak D call TRBD2 (5 bases). Deletions cut 4 bases from V and 7 bases from J, with 17 bases between. Germline V lookup: CDR1 KGHSH, CDR2 LQKENI. The length of the CDR3 is 14 residues. The DNA for the CDR3 is TGTGCCAGCTCACTAGCAAACCCCCCGGGGGAGCAGTACTTC. This codes for CASSLANPPGEQYF.